The 20 T cell receptor beta chains below were found in one sample sequenced in a study of beta chain features in type 1 diabetes. Expressed TCRB transcripts were sequenced after all isolated RNA was converted to cDNA. The protocol was immunoSEQ multiplex PCR, while the TCRdb copy is restricted to in-frame clones and leaves out a portion. The data hold 200,000 to 250,000 clones, with 11% observed a single time. Specimen: central memory CD4+ T cells from blood. These receptors were taken from a man aged 18 to 30 in good health.

This clone has a handful of counts. The chain carries TRBV25-1 and TRBJ1-2, with TRBD1 matching over 11 bases. With 4 bases clipped from V and 4 bases from J, the junction kept 11 bases outside the gene matches. CDR1 and CDR2 (germline): MGHDK, SYGVNS. This CDR3 is built from 17 residues. The CDR3 spells CASSGLALDRGLYGYTF. The CDR3 DNA reads as TGTGCCAGCAGTGGATTGGCCCTGGACAGGGGGCTCTATGGCTACACCTTC.

This clone was picked up many times. J is TRBJ1-3 and V is TRBV9; D is undetermined. Germline V gene data show CDR1 as SGDLS and CDR2 as YYNGEE. V lost 0 bases to trimming and J lost 0 bases, with 7 bases between them. This CDR3 comprises 15 residues. CDR3 sequence (DNA): TGTGCCAGCAGCGTAGACGGTTCCTCTGGAAACACCATATATTTT. Amino acids: CASSVDGSSGNTIYF.

This chain connects TRBV21-1 to TRBJ1-3. TRBV21-1 is described as a pseudogene. CDR3 length equals 16 residues. The CDR3 bases are TGTGCCAGCAGCAAAGAGGGCAGGGACGGCGAAAACACCATATATTTT. Its translation is CASSKEGRDGENTIYF.

The chain couples TRBV7-9 to TRBJ2-1; D gene unclear. V was shortened by 3 bases and J by 4 bases, with 4 bases between the two germline ends. The CDR3 covers 12 residues. Germline V lookup: CDR1 SEHNR, CDR2 FQNEAQ (reference sequence). In DNA, the CDR3 is TGTGCCAGCAGCTTTGATTACAATGAGCAGTTCTTC. It is translated as CASSFDYNEQFF.

The gene calls are TRBV7-2 and TRBJ1-2; tentatively, D is TRBD1 (5 bases). In germline, CDR1 is SGHTA, CDR2 FQGNSA. The CDR3 length is 15 residues. Trimming cost V 1 base and J 8 bases, with 17 bases left between them. The DNA of the CDR3 is TGTGCCAGCAGCTTAGTCGGGCAGGGAGGTGGAGGCTACACCTTC. It codes for CASSLVGQGGGGYTF. Drawing the rest from reference TRBV7-2 and TRBJ1-2, the complete variable domain is GAGVSQSPSNKVTEKGKDVELRCDPISGHTALYWYRQSLGQGLEFLIYFQGNSAPDKSGLPSDRFSAERTGGSVSTLTIQRTQQEDSAVYLCASSLVGQGGGGYTFGSGTRLTVV.

The rearrangement links TRBV28 to TRBJ2-3; TRBD2 matches 10 bases. The CDR3 consists of 15 residues. CDR1 and CDR2 from the germline V gene are MDHEN and SYDVKM. Trimming took 7 bases from V and 2 from J; bases not matched to a gene: 6. The CDR3 is CASTGLAEYTDTQYF. The DNA of the CDR3 is TGTGCCAGCACCGGACTAGCGGAATACACAGATACGCAGTATTTT.

This sequence joins TRBV7-2 and TRBJ1-1; 7 bases agree with TRBD1. Germline lookup yields CDR1 SGHTA and CDR2 FQGNSA. Trimming at V came to 1 base and at J to 5 bases, leaving 4 bases not matched to a gene. CDR3 size: 14 residues. Here the CDR3 DNA reads TGTGCCAGCAGCTTAGAGGGGGCCCGAACTGAAGCTTTCTTT. Its translation is CASSLEGARTEAFF.

This clone was seen a few times. This chain connects TRBV7-6 to TRBJ2-3; 16 nucleotides align to TRBD2. Germline values: CDR1 SGHVS, CDR2 FNYEAQ. The CDR3 contains 18 residues. Germline trimming cut 5 bases from V and 1 base from J; bases unmatched to any gene: 6. CDR3 DNA sequence: TGTGCCAGCAGCCCCGCTGGGACTAGCGGGAGGGGCACAGATACGCAGTATTTT. It translates to CASSPAGTSGRGTDTQYF.

V and J are TRBV6-6 and TRBJ1-1; perhaps TRBD1 as D (5 bases). The CDR3 runs to 13 residues. Germline CDR1 is MNHNY and CDR2 is SVGAGI (reference sequence). The ends were cut back, 7 bases at V and 2 bases at J, with 11 bases in the middle. This chain's CDR3 is CASTVTVNTEAFF. As DNA, the CDR3 is TGTGCCAGCACCGTGACAGTTAACACTGAAGCTTTCTTT.

The chain is built from TRBV7-2 and TRBJ1-2; no definite D call. The CDR3 contains 13 residues. The germline V gene encodes CDR1 SGHTA and CDR2 FQGNSA. The V end was cut by 2 bases, the J end by 4 bases, with 8 bases between. DNA for the CDR3: TGTGCCAGCAGCTTAAGGGCGTTCTATGGCTACACCTTC. Its translation is CASSLRAFYGYTF.

The V gene is TRBV5-6, the J gene TRBJ2-1; D call uncertain. Trimming cost V 0 bases and J 6 bases, with 7 bases left between them. Germline V lookup: CDR1 SGHDT, CDR2 YYEEEE. The CDR3 has 13 residues. CDR3 sequence (DNA): TGTGCCAGCAGCTTGGGATCGGGCAATGAGCAGTTCTTC. Its protein product is CASSLGSGNEQFF.

The chain is built from TRBV28 and TRBJ1-2, with a weak D call TRBD1 (5 bases). The germline V gene encodes CDR1 MDHEN and CDR2 SYDVKM. The V end was cut by 1 base, the J end by 5 bases, with 14 bases between. There are 15 residues in the CDR3. CDR3 in DNA: TGTGCCAGCAGTTTATTTTCCTTGGGGACTTATGGCTACACCTTC. Its protein is CASSLFSLGTYGYTF.

As concerns this clone: The identical CDR3 is also encoded by other nucleotide sequences in the sample. This chain joins TRBV11-2 and TRBJ2-7; D remains unclear. Deletions cut 1 base from V and 4 bases from J, with 2 bases between. Germline-derived CDR1 and CDR2 are SGHAT and FQNNGV. The CDR3 is 11 residues long. CDR3 sequence: CASSLAYEQYF. The CDR3 DNA reads TGTGCCAGCAGCTTAGCATACGAGCAGTACTTC. The whole variable domain, filled in from reference TRBV11-2 and TRBJ2-7, reads EAGVAQSPRYKIIEKRQSVAFWCNPISGHATLYWYQQILGQGPKLLIQFQNNGVVDDSQLPKDRFSAERLKGVDSTLKIQPAKLEDSAVYLCASSLAYEQYFGPGTRLTVT.

The rearrangement uses TRBV19 and TRBJ1-2; 7 nucleotides agree with TRBD1. The germline V gene has CDR1 LNHDA and CDR2 SQIVND (reference sequence). The V segment lost 2 bases and the J segment 8 bases; nucleotides outside the gene matches: 8. This CDR3 has 14 residues. CDR3 coding DNA: TGTGCCAGTAGTATACTGGCAGGGGGTTACGGCTACACCTTC. Translated: CASSILAGGYGYTF.

The chain employs TRBV6-5 and TRBJ1-2; D gene uncertain. Germline V lookup: CDR1 MNHEY, CDR2 SVGAGI. Trimming left V 3 bases short and J 4 bases short, with 3 bases between. CDR3 length: 11 amino acids. CDR3 sequence: CASSYLYGYTF. The CDR3 DNA reads as TGTGCCAGCAGTTATCTCTATGGCTACACCTTC.

In this sample, this clone turned up a few times. The chain links TRBV7-8 to TRBJ2-7, with D hard to call. Looked up from germline, CDR1 is SGHVS and CDR2 is FQNEAQ. This CDR3 is 14 amino acids long. The V gene lost 5 bases and the J gene lost 0 bases, with 11 bases spanning the gap. CDR3 DNA sequence: TGTGCCAGCAGCCCGCCGGCGAACTCCTACGAGCAGTACTTC. This codes for CASSPPANSYEQYF.

Only a few counts were recorded for this clone. Other DNA sequences in the sample encode the same CDR3. The chain joins TRBV29-1 to TRBJ2-1, with a weak D call TRBD1 (6 bases). The length of the CDR3 is 12 residues. The V end lost 7 bases, the J end lost 10 bases, and 17 bases lay between the germline ends. CDR1 is SQVTM and CDR2 is ANQGSEA in the germline V gene. CDR3 nucleotides: TGCAGCGCCGAACAGGGTTGGACGGAGCAGTTCTTC. Translated, it gives CSAEQGWTEQFF.

In this sample, this clone turned up a few times. This chain links TRBV29-1 with TRBJ1-2, with D maybe TRBD1 (6 bases). CDR1 SQVTM and CDR2 ANQGSEA come from the germline V gene. V was pared by 6 bases and J by 3 bases, with 20 bases between. CDR3 length: 15 amino acids. Written as DNA, the CDR3 is TGCAGCGTCGACCGCCGGGACACCGGATACTATGGCTACACCTTC. It translates to CSVDRRDTGYYGYTF.

V and J are TRBV4-2 and TRBJ2-1; a possible D gene is TRBD2 (6 bases). CDR3 length equals 16 residues. CDR1 and CDR2 (germline): LGHNA, YNFKEQ. Trimming removed 1 base from V and 3 bases from J, with 13 bases in between. The CDR3 loop is CASSQGDWGGYNEQFF. The CDR3 coding sequence is TGTGCCAGCAGCCAAGGAGACTGGGGAGGCTACAATGAGCAGTTCTTC.

This clone was seen a handful of times. This sequence joins TRBV18 and TRBJ2-7, with D perhaps matching TRBD2 (7 bases). Germline V gene sequence: CDR1 KGHSH, CDR2 LQKENI. With 3 bases removed from V and 8 bases from J, the gap between germline ends came to 20 bases. CDR3 size: 15 residues. This chain's CDR3 is CASSPGLGGFLKQYF. In nucleotides, the CDR3 is TGTGCCAGCTCACCCGGACTAGGGGGATTCCTCAAGCAGTACTTC.